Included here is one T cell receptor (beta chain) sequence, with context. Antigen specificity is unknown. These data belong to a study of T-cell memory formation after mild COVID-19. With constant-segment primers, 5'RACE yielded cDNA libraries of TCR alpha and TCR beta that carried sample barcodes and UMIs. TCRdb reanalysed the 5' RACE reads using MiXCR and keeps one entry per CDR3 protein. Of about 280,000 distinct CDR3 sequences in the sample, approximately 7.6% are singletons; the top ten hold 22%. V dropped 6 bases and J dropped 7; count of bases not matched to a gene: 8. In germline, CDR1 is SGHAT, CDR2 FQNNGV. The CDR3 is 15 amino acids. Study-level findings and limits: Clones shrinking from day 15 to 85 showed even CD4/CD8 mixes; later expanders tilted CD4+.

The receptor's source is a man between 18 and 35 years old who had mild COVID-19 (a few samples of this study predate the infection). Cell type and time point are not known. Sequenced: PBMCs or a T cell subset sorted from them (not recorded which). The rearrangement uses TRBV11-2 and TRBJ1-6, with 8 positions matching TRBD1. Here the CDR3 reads CASRRGTGGNSPLHF. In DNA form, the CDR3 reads TGTGCCAGCAGACGTGGTACAGGGGGAAATTCACCCCTCCACTTT.